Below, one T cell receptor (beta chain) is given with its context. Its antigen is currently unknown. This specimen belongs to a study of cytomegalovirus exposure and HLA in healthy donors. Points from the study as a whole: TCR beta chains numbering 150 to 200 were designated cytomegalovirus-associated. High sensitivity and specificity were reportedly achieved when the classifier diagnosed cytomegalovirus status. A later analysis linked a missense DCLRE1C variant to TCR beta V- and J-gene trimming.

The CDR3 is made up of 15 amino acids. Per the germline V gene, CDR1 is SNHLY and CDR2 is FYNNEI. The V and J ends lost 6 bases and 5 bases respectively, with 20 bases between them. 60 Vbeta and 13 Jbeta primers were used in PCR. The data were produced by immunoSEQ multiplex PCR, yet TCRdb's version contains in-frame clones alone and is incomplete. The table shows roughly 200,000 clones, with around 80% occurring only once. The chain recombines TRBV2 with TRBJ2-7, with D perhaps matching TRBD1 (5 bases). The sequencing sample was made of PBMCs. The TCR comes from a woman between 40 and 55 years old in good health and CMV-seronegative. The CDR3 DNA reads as TGTGCCAGCAGCCTGCCGCCCCCAGGGTTCCACGAGCAGTACTTC. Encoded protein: CASSLPPPGFHEQYF.